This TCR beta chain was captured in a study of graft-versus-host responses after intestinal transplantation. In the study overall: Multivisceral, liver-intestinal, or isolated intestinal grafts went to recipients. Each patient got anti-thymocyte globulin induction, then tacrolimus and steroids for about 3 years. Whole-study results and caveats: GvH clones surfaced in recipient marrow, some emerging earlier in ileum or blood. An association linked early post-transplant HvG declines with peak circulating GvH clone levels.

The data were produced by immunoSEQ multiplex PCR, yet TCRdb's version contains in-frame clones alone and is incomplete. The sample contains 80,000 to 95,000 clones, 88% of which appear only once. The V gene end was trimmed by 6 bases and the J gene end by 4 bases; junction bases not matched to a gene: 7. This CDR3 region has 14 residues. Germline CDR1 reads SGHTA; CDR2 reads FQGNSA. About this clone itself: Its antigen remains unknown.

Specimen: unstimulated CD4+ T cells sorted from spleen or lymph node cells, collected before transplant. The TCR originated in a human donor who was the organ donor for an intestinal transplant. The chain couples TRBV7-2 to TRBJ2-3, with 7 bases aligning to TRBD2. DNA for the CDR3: TGTGCCAGCAGGAGGGAGGGCGGATCAGATACGCAGTATTTT. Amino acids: CASRREGGSDTQYF.